The present T cell receptor beta chain was sequenced within a study of vaccination and CD4 T cells after COVID-19. Across the study: Sampling that followed vaccination took place a median about 71 days after dose two, within a range of 14 to 241.

This CDR3 is 11 amino acids long. Germline V lookup: CDR1 SGHVS, CDR2 FQNEAQ. The V and J ends lost 5 bases and 7 bases respectively, with 8 bases between them. The treatment here: roughly 10-day PBMC culture with coronavirus spike peptide pools or control peptides (ViraFEST assay). In the case of this clonotype: The antigen is undetermined.

Sequencing of DNA taken from cultured CD4+ T cells relied on the Oncomine TCR Beta short-read assay. TCRdb independently ran MiXCR on the PCR reads; one entry per CDR3 protein. The data contain under 15,000 distinct CDR3 sequences, roughly 46% of them singletons. V usage is TRBV7-8 and J usage is TRBJ1-1; D remains unclear. The sequenced sample was CD4+ T cells from blood, cultured in vitro, obtained before SARS-CoV-2 vaccination. The clonotype was recovered from a human donor who had recovered from COVID-19. CDR3 region: CASSARGEAFF. In DNA form, the CDR3 reads TGTGCCAGCAGCGCCCGGGGTGAAGCTTTCTTT. The full variable domain, its missing parts supplied by reference TRBV7-8 and TRBJ1-1, is GAGVSQSPRYKVAKRGQDVALRCDPISGHVSLFWYQQALGQGPEFLTYFQNEAQLDKSGLPSDRFFAERPEGSVSTLKIQRTQQEDSAVYLCASSARGEAFFGQGTRLTVV.